The present T cell receptor (beta chain) was sequenced within a study of cytomegalovirus exposure and HLA in healthy donors. Germline CDR1 reads MDHEN; CDR2 reads SYDVKM. This CDR3 is built from 15 residues. Trimming removed 5 bases from V and 0 bases from J; junction bases left unmatched: 5. 13 Jbeta primers and 60 Vbeta primers were used for the PCR. The repertoire was sequenced with immunoSEQ multiplex PCR; TCRdb's copy has only in-frame clones and lacks some. Of 150,000 or so clones listed, around 80% were seen once; the top ten hold roughly 8%. Study observations and caveats: Later analysis showed TCR association rates varying by HLA locus, highest for DRB1 and lowest for HLA-C. It was likely that a cluster of highly shared sequence variants was a sequencing artifact. Roughly even sequencing depth across donors was the assumption behind the presence/absence analyses.

Turning to this clone: Its antigen remains unidentified.

The chain couples TRBV28 to TRBJ2-3; 7 nucleotides align to TRBD1. This clonotype was obtained from a woman in her forties in good health and CMV-seropositive. Sequencing was done on a sample of PBMCs. CDR3 coding DNA: TGTGCCAGCAGTCTAGGACAGGTTAGCACAGATACGCAGTATTTT. It codes for CASSLGQVSTDTQYF.